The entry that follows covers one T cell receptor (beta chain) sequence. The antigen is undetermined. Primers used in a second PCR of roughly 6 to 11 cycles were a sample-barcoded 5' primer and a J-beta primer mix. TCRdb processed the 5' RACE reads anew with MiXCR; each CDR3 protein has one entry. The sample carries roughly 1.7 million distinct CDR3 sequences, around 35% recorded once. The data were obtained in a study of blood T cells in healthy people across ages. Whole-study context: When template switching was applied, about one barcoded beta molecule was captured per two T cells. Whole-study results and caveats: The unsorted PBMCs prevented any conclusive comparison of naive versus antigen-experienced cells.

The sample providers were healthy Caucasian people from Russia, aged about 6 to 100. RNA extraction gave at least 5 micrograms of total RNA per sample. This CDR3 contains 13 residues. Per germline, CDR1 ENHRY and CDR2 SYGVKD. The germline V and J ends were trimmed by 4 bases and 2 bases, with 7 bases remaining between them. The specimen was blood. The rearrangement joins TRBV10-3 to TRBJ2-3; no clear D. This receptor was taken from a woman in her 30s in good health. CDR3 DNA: TGTGCCATCAGTGCGGAGTTCACAGATACGCAGTATTTT. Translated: CAISAEFTDTQYF.